This T cell receptor (beta chain) comes out of a study of T-cell reconstitution after alpha-beta-depleted transplantation in children. Study-wide findings and caveats: By one year post-transplant, T-cell counts and diversity largely arose from T cells that were newly produced. Surviving recipient T cells and thymic progenitors produced the high day-60 TCRbeta diversity seen in some patients. Expanded graft clones, several hundred of them, were reportedly the source of alpha-beta T cells about two months after transplant.

Unique molecular identifiers were incorporated into the prepared TCRbeta library. TCRdb reprocessed the PCR reads with MiXCR, giving one entry per CDR3 protein. The sample lists about 16,000 distinct CDR3 sequences, around 8% occurring once. V was shortened by 5 bases and J by 8 bases, with 13 bases between the two germline ends. Germline assignment: CDR1 SGHAT and CDR2 FQNNGV. CDR3 length: 13 residues. Many counts were recorded for this clonotype. Its specificity is not known. The rearrangement links TRBV11-2 to TRBJ2-1; D possibly corresponds to TRBD1 (6 bases). The sample was PBMCs, mostly from graft donor cells, taken 60 days after TCRalphabeta/CD19-depleted stem cell transplant. The TCR was taken from a boy younger than two who had a stem cell transplant for Wiskott-Aldrich syndrome, so the T cells may come from the graft donor. CDR3 loop: CASSILRGYEQFF. CDR3 coding DNA: TGTGCCAGCAGCATTCTAAGGGGGTATGAGCAGTTCTTC.